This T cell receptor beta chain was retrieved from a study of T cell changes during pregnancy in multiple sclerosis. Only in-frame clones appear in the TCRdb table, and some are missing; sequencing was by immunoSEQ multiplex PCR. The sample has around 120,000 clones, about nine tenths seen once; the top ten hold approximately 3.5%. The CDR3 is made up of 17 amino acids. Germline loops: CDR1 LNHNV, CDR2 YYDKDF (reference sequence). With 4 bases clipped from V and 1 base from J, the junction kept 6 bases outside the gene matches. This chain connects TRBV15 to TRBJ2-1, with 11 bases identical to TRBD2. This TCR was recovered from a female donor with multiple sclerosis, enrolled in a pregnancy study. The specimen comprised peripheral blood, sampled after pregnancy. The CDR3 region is CATSITLAGDSYNEQFF. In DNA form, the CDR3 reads TGTGCCACCAGCATTACACTAGCGGGGGATTCCTACAATGAGCAGTTCTTC.